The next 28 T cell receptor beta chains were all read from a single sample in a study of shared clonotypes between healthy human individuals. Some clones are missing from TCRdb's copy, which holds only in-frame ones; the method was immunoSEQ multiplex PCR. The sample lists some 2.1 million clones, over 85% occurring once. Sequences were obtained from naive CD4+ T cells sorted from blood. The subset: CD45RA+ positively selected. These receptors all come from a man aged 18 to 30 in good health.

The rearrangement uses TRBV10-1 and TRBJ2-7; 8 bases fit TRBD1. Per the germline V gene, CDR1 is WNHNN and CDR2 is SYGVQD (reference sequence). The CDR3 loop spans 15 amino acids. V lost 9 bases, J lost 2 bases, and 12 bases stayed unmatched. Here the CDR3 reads CASSTPRTGPYEQYF. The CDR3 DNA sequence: TGCGCCAGTTCTACCCCAAGGACAGGGCCCTACGAGCAGTACTTC.

The CDR3 DNA sequence: TGTGCCATCAGATGGGGGGCTGACACCGGGGAGCTGTTTTTT. Translated, it gives CAIRWGADTGELFF. V is TRBV10-3 and J is TRBJ2-2; D is possibly TRBD1 or TRBD2 (6 bases each). The CDR3 runs 14 residues. Germline CDR1 ENHRY, CDR2 SYGVKD. Deletions cut 6 bases from V and 3 bases from J, with 11 bases between.

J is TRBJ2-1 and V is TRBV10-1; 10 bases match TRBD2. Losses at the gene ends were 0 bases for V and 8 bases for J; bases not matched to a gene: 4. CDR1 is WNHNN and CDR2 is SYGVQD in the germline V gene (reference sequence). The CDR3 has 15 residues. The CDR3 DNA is TGCGCCAGCAGTGAGTCTAGCGGGAGGTTGTATGAGCAGTTCTTC. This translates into CASSESSGRLYEQFF.

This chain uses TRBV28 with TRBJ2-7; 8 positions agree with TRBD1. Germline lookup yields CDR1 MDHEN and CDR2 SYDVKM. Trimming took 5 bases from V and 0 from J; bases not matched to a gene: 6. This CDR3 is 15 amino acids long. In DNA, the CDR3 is TGTGCCAGCAGTCCAAGGACAGGGCGCTCCTACGAGCAGTACTTC. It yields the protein CASSPRTGRSYEQYF.

The CDR3 sequence is CASSQDGSGISGSSGETQYF. CDR3 in DNA: TGCGCCAGCAGCCAAGATGGGAGCGGGATTAGCGGGAGTTCAGGGGAGACCCAGTACTTC. The V and J genes are TRBV4-1 and TRBJ2-5, with 9 positions matching TRBD2. The CDR3 is 20 amino acids. J gave up 5 bases and V 0 bases, and 19 bases lay outside the gene matches. Germline-derived CDR1 and CDR2 are MGHRA and YSYEKL.

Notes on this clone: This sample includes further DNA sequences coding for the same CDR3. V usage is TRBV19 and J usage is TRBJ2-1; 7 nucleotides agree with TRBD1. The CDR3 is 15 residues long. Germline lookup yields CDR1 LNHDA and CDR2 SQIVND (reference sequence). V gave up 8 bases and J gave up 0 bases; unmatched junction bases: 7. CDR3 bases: TGTGCCAGTTCTACCCCAGGGGGCTCCTACAATGAGCAGTTCTTC. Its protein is CASSTPGGSYNEQFF.

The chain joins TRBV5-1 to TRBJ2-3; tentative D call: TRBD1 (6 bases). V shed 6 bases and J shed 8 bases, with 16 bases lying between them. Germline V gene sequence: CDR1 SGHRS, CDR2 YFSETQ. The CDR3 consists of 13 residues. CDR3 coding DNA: TGCGCCAGCATGGGGGCTCTAGTGGGTACGCAGTATTTT. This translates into CASMGALVGTQYF. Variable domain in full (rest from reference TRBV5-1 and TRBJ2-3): KAGVTQTPRYLIKTRGQQVTLSCSPISGHRSVSWYQQTPGQGLQFLFEYFSETQRNKGNFPGRFSGRQFSNSRSEMNVSTLELGDSALYLCASMGALVGTQYFGPGTRLTVL.

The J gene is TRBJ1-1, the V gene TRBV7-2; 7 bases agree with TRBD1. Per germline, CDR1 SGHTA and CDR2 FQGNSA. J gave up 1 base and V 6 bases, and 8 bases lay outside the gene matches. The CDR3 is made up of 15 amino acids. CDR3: CASSRQGLGNTEAFF. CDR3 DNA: TGTGCCAGCAGTAGACAGGGTCTAGGGAACACTGAAGCTTTCTTT.

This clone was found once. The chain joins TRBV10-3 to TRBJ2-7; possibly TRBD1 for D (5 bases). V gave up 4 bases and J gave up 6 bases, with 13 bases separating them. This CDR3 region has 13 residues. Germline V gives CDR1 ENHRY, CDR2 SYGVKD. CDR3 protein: CAISAPGIGEQYF. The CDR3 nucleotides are TGTGCCATCAGTGCGCCAGGGATTGGCGAGCAGTACTTC.

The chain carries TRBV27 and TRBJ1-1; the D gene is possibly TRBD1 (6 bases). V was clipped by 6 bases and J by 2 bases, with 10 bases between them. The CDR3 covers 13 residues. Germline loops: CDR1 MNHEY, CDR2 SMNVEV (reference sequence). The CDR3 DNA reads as TGTGCCAGCAGGACGGGACAAAACACTGAAGCTTTCTTT. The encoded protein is CASRTGQNTEAFF.

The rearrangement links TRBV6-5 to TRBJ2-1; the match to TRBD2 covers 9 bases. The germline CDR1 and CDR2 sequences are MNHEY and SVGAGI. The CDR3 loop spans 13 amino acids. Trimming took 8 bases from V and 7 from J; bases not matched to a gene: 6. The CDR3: CASGGLAKNEQFF. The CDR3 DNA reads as TGTGCCAGCGGGGGACTAGCTAAAAATGAGCAGTTCTTC.

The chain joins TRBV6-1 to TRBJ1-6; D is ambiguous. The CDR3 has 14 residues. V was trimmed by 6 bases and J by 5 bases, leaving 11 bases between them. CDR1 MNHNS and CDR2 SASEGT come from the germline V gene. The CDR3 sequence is CASRAGENNSPLHF. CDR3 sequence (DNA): TGTGCCAGCAGGGCGGGAGAAAATAATTCACCCCTCCACTTT.

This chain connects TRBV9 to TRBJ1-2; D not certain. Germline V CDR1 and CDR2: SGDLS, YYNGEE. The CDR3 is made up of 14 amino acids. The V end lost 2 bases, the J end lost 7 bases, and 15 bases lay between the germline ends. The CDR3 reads CASSVGIANGGYTF. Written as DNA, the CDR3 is TGTGCCAGCAGCGTGGGCATTGCCAACGGTGGCTACACCTTC.

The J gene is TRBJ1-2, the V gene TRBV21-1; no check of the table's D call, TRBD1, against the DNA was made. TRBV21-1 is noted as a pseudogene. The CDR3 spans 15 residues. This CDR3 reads CASRGTGGLNYGYTF. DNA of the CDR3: TGTGCCAGCCGGGGGACAGGGGGCCTTAACTATGGCTACACCTTC.

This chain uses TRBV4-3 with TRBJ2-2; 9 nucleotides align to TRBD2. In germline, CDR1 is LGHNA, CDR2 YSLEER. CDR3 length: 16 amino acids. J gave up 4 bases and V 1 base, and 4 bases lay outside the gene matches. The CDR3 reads CASSQGAGGTTGELFF. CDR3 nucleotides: TGCGCCAGCAGCCAAGGAGCGGGAGGTACCACCGGGGAGCTGTTTTTT.

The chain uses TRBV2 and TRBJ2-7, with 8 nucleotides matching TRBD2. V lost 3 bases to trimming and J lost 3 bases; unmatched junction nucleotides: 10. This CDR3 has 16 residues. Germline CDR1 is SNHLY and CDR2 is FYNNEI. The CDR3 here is CASSEWRGVTIYEQYF. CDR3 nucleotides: TGTGCCAGCAGTGAGTGGCGGGGGGTCACAATCTACGAGCAGTACTTC.

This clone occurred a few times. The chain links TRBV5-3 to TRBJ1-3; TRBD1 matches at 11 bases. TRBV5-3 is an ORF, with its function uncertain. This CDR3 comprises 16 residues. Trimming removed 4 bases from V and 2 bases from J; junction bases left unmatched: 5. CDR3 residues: CARSPWTGGPGNTIYF. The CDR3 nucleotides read TGTGCCAGAAGCCCATGGACAGGGGGCCCTGGAAACACCATATATTTT.

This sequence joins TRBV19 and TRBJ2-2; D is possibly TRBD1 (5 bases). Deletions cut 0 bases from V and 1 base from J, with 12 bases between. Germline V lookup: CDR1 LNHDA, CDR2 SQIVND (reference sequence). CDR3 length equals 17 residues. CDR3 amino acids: CASSIDLWQGNTGELFF. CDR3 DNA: TGTGCCAGTAGTATAGATCTCTGGCAGGGGAACACCGGGGAGCTGTTTTTT.

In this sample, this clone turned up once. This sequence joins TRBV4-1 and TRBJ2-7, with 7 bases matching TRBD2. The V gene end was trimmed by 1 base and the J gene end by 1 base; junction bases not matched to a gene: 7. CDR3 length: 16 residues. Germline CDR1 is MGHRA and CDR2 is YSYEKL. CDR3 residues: CASSQAGGRASYEQYF. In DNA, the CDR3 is TGCGCCAGCAGCCAAGCGGGAGGCCGAGCTTCCTACGAGCAGTACTTC.

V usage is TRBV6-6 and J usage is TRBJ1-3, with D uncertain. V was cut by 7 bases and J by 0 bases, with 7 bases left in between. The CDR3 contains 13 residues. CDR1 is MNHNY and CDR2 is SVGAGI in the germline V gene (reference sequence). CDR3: CASKVSSGNTIYF. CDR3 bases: TGTGCCAGCAAGGTATCCTCTGGAAACACCATATATTTT.

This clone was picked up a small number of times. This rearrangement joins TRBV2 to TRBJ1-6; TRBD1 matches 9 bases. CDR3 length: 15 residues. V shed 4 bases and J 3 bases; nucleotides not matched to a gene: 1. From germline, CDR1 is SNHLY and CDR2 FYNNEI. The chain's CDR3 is CASSGTGDYNSPLHF. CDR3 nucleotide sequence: TGTGCCAGCAGTGGGACAGGGGACTATAATTCACCCCTCCACTTT.

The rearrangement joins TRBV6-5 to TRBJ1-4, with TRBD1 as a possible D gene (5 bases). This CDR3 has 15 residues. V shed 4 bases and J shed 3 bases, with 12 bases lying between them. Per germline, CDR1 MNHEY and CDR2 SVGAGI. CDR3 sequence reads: CASSSQGTANEKLFF. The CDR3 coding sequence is TGTGCCAGCAGTTCCCAGGGCACCGCTAATGAAAAACTGTTTTTT.

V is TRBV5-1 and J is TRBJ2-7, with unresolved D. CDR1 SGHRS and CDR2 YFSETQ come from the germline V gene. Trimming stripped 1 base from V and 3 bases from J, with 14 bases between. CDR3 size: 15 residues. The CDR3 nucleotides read TGCGCCAGCAGCTTGCGGCAGGCGGATGGCTACGAGCAGTACTTC. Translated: CASSLRQADGYEQYF. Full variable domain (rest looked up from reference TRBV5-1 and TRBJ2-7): KAGVTQTPRYLIKTRGQQVTLSCSPISGHRSVSWYQQTPGQGLQFLFEYFSETQRNKGNFPGRFSGRQFSNSRSEMNVSTLELGDSALYLCASSLRQADGYEQYFGPGTRLTVT.

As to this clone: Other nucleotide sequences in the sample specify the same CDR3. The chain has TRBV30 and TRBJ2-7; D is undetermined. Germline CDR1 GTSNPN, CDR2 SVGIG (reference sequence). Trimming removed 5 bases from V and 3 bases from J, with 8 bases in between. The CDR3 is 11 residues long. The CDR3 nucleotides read TGTGCCTGGTCTCCCAGCTACGAGCAGTACTTC. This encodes CAWSPSYEQYF.

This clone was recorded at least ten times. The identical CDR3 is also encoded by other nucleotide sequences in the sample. The CDR3 sequence: CASGEDHNEQFF. The CDR3 DNA reads as TGTGCCAGTGGGGAGGACCACAATGAGCAGTTCTTC. The chain is built from TRBV7-9 and TRBJ2-1; weak D call: TRBD2 (6 bases). CDR3 length: 12 amino acids. V gave up 9 bases and J gave up 5 bases, with 11 bases separating them. The V gene's germline CDR1 is SEHNR and CDR2 FQNEAQ (reference sequence). Full variable domain (remainder filled in from reference TRBV7-9 and TRBJ2-1): DTGVSQNPRHKITKRGQNVTFRCDPISEHNRLYWYRQTLGQGPEFLTYFQNEAQLEKSRLLSDRFSAERPKGSFSTLEIQRTEQGDSAMYLCASGEDHNEQFFGPGTRLTVL.

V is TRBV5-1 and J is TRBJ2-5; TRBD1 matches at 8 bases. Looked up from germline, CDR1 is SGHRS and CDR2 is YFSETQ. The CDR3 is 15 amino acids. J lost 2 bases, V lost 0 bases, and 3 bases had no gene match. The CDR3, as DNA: TGCGCCAGCAGCTTGGACGGACAGGGTCAAGAGACCCAGTACTTC. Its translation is CASSLDGQGQETQYF.

The CDR3 loop reads CASSAAGTGIYYEQYF. The CDR3 DNA reads as TGTGCCAGCAGCGCGGCCGGGACAGGGATTTACTACGAGCAGTACTTC. The chain combines TRBV5-5 with TRBJ2-7, with 9 bases aligning to TRBD1. V shed 4 bases, J shed 3 bases, and the junction held 11 bases outside the gene matches. This CDR3 comprises 16 residues. Germline loops: CDR1 SGHKS, CDR2 YYEKEE (reference sequence).

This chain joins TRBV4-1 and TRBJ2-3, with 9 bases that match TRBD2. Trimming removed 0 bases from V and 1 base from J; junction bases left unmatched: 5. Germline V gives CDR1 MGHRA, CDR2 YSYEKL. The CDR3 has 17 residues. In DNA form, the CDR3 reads TGCGCCAGCAGCCAAGATGGGCGGGGGGGCGGCACAGATACGCAGTATTTT. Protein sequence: CASSQDGRGGGTDTQYF.